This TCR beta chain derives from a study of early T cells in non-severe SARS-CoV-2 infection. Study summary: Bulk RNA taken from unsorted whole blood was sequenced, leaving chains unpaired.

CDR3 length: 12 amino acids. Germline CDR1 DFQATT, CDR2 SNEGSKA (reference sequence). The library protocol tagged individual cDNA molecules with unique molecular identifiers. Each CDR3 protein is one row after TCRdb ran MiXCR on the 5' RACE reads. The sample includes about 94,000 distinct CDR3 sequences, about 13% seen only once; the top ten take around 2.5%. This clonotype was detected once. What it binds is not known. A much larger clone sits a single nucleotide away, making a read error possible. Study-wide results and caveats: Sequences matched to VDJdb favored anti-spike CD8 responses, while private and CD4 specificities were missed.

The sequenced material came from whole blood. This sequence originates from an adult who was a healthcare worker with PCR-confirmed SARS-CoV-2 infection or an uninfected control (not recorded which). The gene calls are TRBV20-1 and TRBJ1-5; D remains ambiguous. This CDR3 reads CSSRVAPQPQHF. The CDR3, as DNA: TGCAGTTCTAGAGTGGCACCTCAGCCCCAGCATTTT.